These 27 T cell receptor beta chains originate from one sample sequenced in a study of radiotherapy plus CTLA-4 blockade in lung cancer. Repertoires were generated with immunoSEQ multiplex PCR, while TCRdb's copy carries only in-frame clones and drops some. The sample carries about 80,000 clones, under 80% recorded once. The source material was peripheral blood, sampled from a patient treated with radiotherapy plus ipilimumab. The receptors shown here come from a human donor with non-small cell lung cancer whose response to radiotherapy plus ipilimumab could not be evaluated. Some clones in this sample may be carry-over from other donors' samples.

V gene TRBV5-4 combines with J gene TRBJ2-6, with 9 bases aligning to TRBD1. Germline V gene lookup returns CDR1 SGHNT and CDR2 YYREEE (reference sequence). This CDR3 region has 18 residues. The V gene end was trimmed by 5 bases and the J gene end by 3 bases; junction bases not matched to a gene: 12. The CDR3 spells CASSLPGQGVGGANVLTF. In nucleotides, the CDR3 is TGTGCCAGCAGTCTACCGGGACAGGGTGTGGGTGGGGCCAACGTCCTGACTTTC.

Details on this clone: At one boundary the junction diverges from the germline segment, which might be a read error. The chain joins TRBV15 to TRBJ2-5; TRBD1 matches 8 bases. The CDR3 consists of 16 residues. CDR1 is LNHNV, CDR2 YYDKDF, per germline (reference sequence). In DNA form, the CDR3 reads TGTGCCACCAACAGAGGATCGACAGGGGCTCAGGAGACCCAGTACTTC. Translation gives CATNRGSTGAQETQYF. Combining the CDR3 with reference TRBV15 and TRBJ2-5 gives the whole variable domain DAMVIQNPRYQVTQFGKPVTLSCSQTLNHNVMYWYQQKSSQAPKLLFHYYDKDFNNEADTPDNFQSRRPNTSFCFLDIRSPGLGDTAMYLCATNRGSTGAQETQYFGPGTRLLVL.

The genes are TRBV7-9 and TRBJ1-2; D remains unclear. The germline V gene has CDR1 SEHNR and CDR2 FQNEAQ (reference sequence). Trimming removed 5 bases at V and 5 bases at J, with 18 bases between. The CDR3 is 15 amino acids. The CDR3 sequence: CASSLVGSGGYGYTF. The DNA for the CDR3 is TGTGCCAGCAGCCTAGTGGGGAGTGGCGGGTATGGCTACACCTTC.

J is TRBJ2-2 and V is TRBV5-1, with D possibly TRBD2 on 6 matching bases. V shed 0 bases and J shed 8 bases, with 8 bases lying between them. The germline V gene has CDR1 SGHRS and CDR2 YFSETQ. The CDR3 sequence is 13 residues long. CDR3 region: CASSLEGGGELFF. As DNA, the CDR3 is TGCGCCAGCAGCTTGGAGGGAGGTGGGGAGCTGTTTTTT. The entire variable domain, with the rest obtained from reference TRBV5-1 and TRBJ2-2, is as follows: KAGVTQTPRYLIKTRGQQVTLSCSPISGHRSVSWYQQTPGQGLQFLFEYFSETQRNKGNFPGRFSGRQFSNSRSEMNVSTLELGDSALYLCASSLEGGGELFFGEGSRLTVL.

The rearrangement links TRBV18 to TRBJ1-1, with D possibly TRBD1 on 6 matching bases. Germline-derived CDR1 and CDR2 are KGHSH and LQKENI. The CDR3 covers 15 residues. The V and J ends lost 1 base and 3 bases respectively, with 12 bases between them. In DNA, the CDR3 is TGTGCCAGCTCACCACGAGGAGGGGGGGACACTGAAGCTTTCTTT. Protein sequence: CASSPRGGGDTEAFF.

The rearrangement links TRBV27 to TRBJ1-6; no clear D gene. From germline, CDR1 is MNHEY and CDR2 SMNVEV (reference sequence). The V end lost 3 bases, the J end lost 11 bases, and 11 bases lay between the germline ends. The CDR3 extends over 13 amino acids. The CDR3 loop reads CASSFMGGTPLHF. CDR3 nucleotide sequence: TGTGCCAGCAGTTTCATGGGAGGAACACCCCTCCACTTT.

This clone showed up just once. V usage is TRBV5-4 and J usage is TRBJ2-1, with a tentative D call TRBD1 (7 bases). The CDR3 loop spans 15 amino acids. Germline V gene lookup returns CDR1 SGHNT and CDR2 YYREEE (reference sequence). Trimming removed 3 bases from V and 6 bases from J, with 16 bases in between. The CDR3 nucleotides read TGTGCCAGCAGCTCTCCAGCAGGGGGAGGCAATGAGCAGTTCTTC. Protein sequence: CASSSPAGGGNEQFF.

The chain uses TRBV2 and TRBJ2-5; 13 positions agree with TRBD2. The CDR3 runs to 14 residues. The germline V gene has CDR1 SNHLY and CDR2 FYNNEI. J lost 7 bases, V lost 5 bases, and 4 bases had no gene match. The CDR3 sequence is CASSRTSGGGTQYF. CDR3 bases: TGTGCCAGCAGTAGGACTAGCGGGGGCGGGACCCAGTACTTC. Filled out from reference TRBV2 and TRBJ2-5, the complete variable domain reads EPEVTQTPSHQVTQMGQEVILRCVPISNHLYFYWYRQILGQKVEFLVSFYNNEISEKSEIFDDQFSVERPDGSNFTLKIRSTKLEDSAMYFCASSRTSGGGTQYFGPGTRLLVL.

The gene calls are TRBV5-1 and TRBJ1-5; 10 bases match TRBD1. Germline V gives CDR1 SGHRS, CDR2 YFSETQ. The ends lost 4 bases at V and 4 bases at J; junction bases unmatched: 5. CDR3 length equals 15 residues. The chain's CDR3 is CASSPTGQGNQPQHF. The CDR3 DNA reads TGCGCCAGCAGCCCGACGGGACAGGGGAATCAGCCCCAGCATTTT.

The CDR3 DNA is TGTGCCAGCAGCGTAGGTGGGCGGGGGGAGACCCAGTACTTC. This sequence encodes CASSVGGRGETQYF. V and J are TRBV9 and TRBJ2-5; 7 nucleotides align to TRBD2. This CDR3 is built from 14 residues. Looked up from germline, CDR1 is SGDLS and CDR2 is YYNGEE. The V gene end was trimmed by 0 bases and the J gene end by 5 bases; junction bases not matched to a gene: 4.

This clone was picked up a small number of times. This chain uses TRBV6-5 with TRBJ1-4, with TRBD1 as a possible D gene (5 bases). The ends were cut back, 7 bases at V and 2 bases at J, with 11 bases in the middle. The CDR3 runs 14 residues. Per the germline V gene, CDR1 is MNHEY and CDR2 is SVGAGI. CDR3 coding DNA: TGTGCCAGCACTCAGGGTATTACTAATGAAAAACTGTTTTTT. It translates to CASTQGITNEKLFF.

This clone was counted a few times. The J gene is TRBJ1-1, the V gene TRBV28; TRBD1 agrees at 7 bases. Germline loops: CDR1 MDHEN, CDR2 SYDVKM. The CDR3 runs 11 residues. V shed 6 bases and J 11 bases; nucleotides not matched to a gene: 6. CDR3 loop: CASRHNRGAFF. In DNA, the CDR3 is TGTGCCAGCAGGCACAACAGGGGCGCTTTCTTT.

The genes are TRBV27 and TRBJ1-4; 10 nucleotides line up with TRBD1. The germline V gene encodes CDR1 MNHEY and CDR2 SMNVEV (reference sequence). The CDR3 contains 14 residues. The J segment lost 6 bases and the V segment lost 5 bases, leaving 3 bases of the junction unmatched. Written as DNA, the CDR3 is TGTGCCAGCAGTGAGGGACAGGGGTATGAAAAACTGTTTTTT. Its translation: CASSEGQGYEKLFF.

The chain combines TRBV6-5 with TRBJ2-7, with D maybe TRBD1 (6 bases). The germline V gene encodes CDR1 MNHEY and CDR2 SVGAGI. V lost 6 bases and J lost 4, with 19 bases in between. This CDR3 spans 15 amino acids. CDR3 in amino acids: CASSARHGGGYEQYF. CDR3 DNA: TGTGCCAGCAGCGCGCGTCATGGGGGCGGGTACGAGCAGTACTTC.

The V gene is TRBV6-5, the J gene TRBJ2-1, with a weak D call TRBD2 (5 bases). Germline CDR1 MNHEY, CDR2 SVGAGI. The CDR3 totals 15 residues. V lost 8 bases and J 0 bases, leaving 14 bases between the germline ends. CDR3 bases: TGTGCCAGCTGTATTATAGGGAGCTCCTACAATGAGCAGTTCTTC. Protein product: CASCIIGSSYNEQFF.

The V call is TRBV28, the J call TRBJ2-7; D is possibly TRBD1 (6 bases). This CDR3 comprises 14 residues. Germline assignment: CDR1 MDHEN and CDR2 SYDVKM. With 3 bases removed from V and 2 bases from J, the gap between germline ends came to 11 bases. CDR3 DNA: TGTGCCAGCAGTTTCAGGGGAAATGCCTACGAGCAGTACTTC. Translation: CASSFRGNAYEQYF.

The chain carries TRBV10-3 and TRBJ2-1; 8 bases are shared with TRBD2. CDR3 length equals 16 residues. Germline V gene data show CDR1 as ENHRY and CDR2 as SYGVKD. The junction had 10 bases not matched to a gene; V was cut back by 2 bases and J by 7 bases. CDR3 loop: CAISEPTGGRGNEQFF. CDR3 DNA sequence: TGTGCCATCAGTGAGCCCACGGGGGGGAGGGGGAATGAGCAGTTCTTC.

V gene TRBV29-1 combines with J gene TRBJ2-7, with a tentative D call TRBD1 (6 bases). V lost 6 bases, J lost 3 bases, and 15 bases lay in between. CDR1 and CDR2 from the germline V gene are SQVTM and ANQGSEA. CDR3 length equals 13 residues. The CDR3 region is CSVGSDRYYEQYF. For the CDR3, the DNA is TGCAGCGTGGGTTCTGACAGGTACTACGAGCAGTACTTC.

This sequence joins TRBV15 and TRBJ1-5; no definite D call. The germline CDR1 and CDR2 sequences are LNHNV and YYDKDF (reference sequence). The V gene lost 1 base and the J gene lost 8 bases, with 12 bases spanning the gap. This CDR3 is 14 amino acids long. CDR3 DNA sequence: TGTGCCACCAGCAGAGGGGCTTTAAGAGAGCCCCAGCATTTT. Protein sequence: CATSRGALREPQHF.

The chain uses TRBV5-1 and TRBJ1-3; D may be TRBD1 (5 bases). This CDR3 contains 16 residues. Per the germline V gene, CDR1 is SGHRS and CDR2 is YFSETQ. Deletions cut 0 bases from V and 0 bases from J, with 10 bases between. In DNA, the CDR3 is TGCGCCAGCAGCTTGGCCGTAGGGGCCTCTGGAAACACCATATATTTT. Translating it yields CASSLAVGASGNTIYF.

The V call is TRBV5-6, the J call TRBJ1-6, with 9 nucleotides matching TRBD1. The V segment lost 5 bases and the J segment 7 bases; nucleotides outside the gene matches: 10. Germline lookup yields CDR1 SGHDT and CDR2 YYEEEE. The CDR3 sequence is 16 residues long. The CDR3 protein is CASRPGQGGFNSPLHF. The CDR3 DNA follows: TGTGCCAGCAGGCCGGGACAGGGAGGTTTCAATTCACCCCTCCACTTT.

This clone has a handful of counts. This sequence joins TRBV15 and TRBJ2-7; 7 bases are shared with TRBD1. From germline, CDR1 is LNHNV and CDR2 YYDKDF (reference sequence). The CDR3 is 13 amino acids. Trimming at V came to 4 bases and at J to 2 bases, leaving 2 bases not matched to a gene. The CDR3 nucleotides are TGTGCCACCAGCAAGGGGGCTACCTACGAGCAGTACTTC. This translates into CATSKGATYEQYF. The full variable domain, in which reference TRBV15 and TRBJ2-7 provide the parts outside the CDR3, is DAMVIQNPRYQVTQFGKPVTLSCSQTLNHNVMYWYQQKSSQAPKLLFHYYDKDFNNEADTPDNFQSRRPNTSFCFLDIRSPGLGDTAMYLCATSKGATYEQYFGPGTRLTVT.

This clone has only a few counts. CDR3 nucleotide sequence: TGTGCCAGCAGTTACAGTCGGTGTCAAGAGCAGTACTTC. Protein product: CASSYSRCQEQYF. V and J are TRBV6-5 and TRBJ2-7, with D uncertain. Trimming left V 2 bases short and J 7 bases short, with 12 bases between. The germline V gene encodes CDR1 MNHEY and CDR2 SVGAGI. The CDR3 runs 13 residues.

The gene calls are TRBV4-3 and TRBJ1-4; 7 nucleotides agree with TRBD1. V gave up 6 bases and J gave up 4 bases; unmatched junction bases: 11. Germline CDR1 LGHNA, CDR2 YSLEER. The CDR3 sequence is 16 residues long. The CDR3 nucleotides are TGCGCCAGCAGTCTCTTCTGGACAGGCGGTAATGAAAAACTGTTTTTT. Residues: CASSLFWTGGNEKLFF.

This chain uses TRBV7-2 with TRBJ1-4; D perhaps matches TRBD1 (5 bases). CDR1 is SGHTA and CDR2 is FQGNSA in the germline V gene. Trimming stripped 3 bases from V and 4 bases from J, with 9 bases between. The CDR3 consists of 14 residues. In nucleotides, the CDR3 is TGTGCCAGCAGCTTGGGGCGGATTAATGAAAAACTGTTTTTT. Protein: CASSLGRINEKLFF.

CDR3 sequence (DNA): TGTGCCAGCAGCAGCCGCCAGGGTTCGACTAATGAAAAACTGTTTTTT. The encoded protein is CASSSRQGSTNEKLFF. This sequence joins TRBV25-1 and TRBJ1-4; possibly TRBD1 for D (5 bases). The CDR3 consists of 16 residues. The V gene's germline CDR1 is MGHDK and CDR2 SYGVNS. Deletions cut 6 bases from V and 2 bases from J, with 16 bases between. Using reference TRBV25-1 and TRBJ1-4 for the parts outside the CDR3, the full variable domain is EADIYQTPRYLVIGTGKKITLECSQTMGHDKMYWYQQDPGMELHLIHYSYGVNSTEKGDLSSESTVSRIRTEHFPLTLESARPSHTSQYLCASSSRQGSTNEKLFFGSGTQLSVL.

CDR3 in DNA: TGTGCCAGCAGCTTAGGACAGGTTTATGAGCAGTTCTTC. Residues: CASSLGQVYEQFF. This chain links TRBV7-6 with TRBJ2-1; possibly TRBD1 for D (6 bases). CDR3 length: 13 amino acids. Germline CDR1 SGHVS, CDR2 FNYEAQ. V lost 1 base to trimming and J lost 8 bases, with 9 bases between them.